In this sample, the clone carrying this T cell receptor beta chain turned up once. What it binds is not known. Only in-frame clones appear in the TCRdb table, and some are missing; sequencing was by immunoSEQ multiplex PCR. The table lists about 370,000 clones, approximately 86% of them singletons. The data derive from a study of Ad26.COV2.S vaccination and SARS-CoV-2 variants. Study information: Once or twice, 56 days apart, Ad26.COV2.S was delivered intramuscularly. Study findings and constraints: Non-spike TCR breadth did not differ much between vaccine and placebo recipients.

Trimming shortened V by 4 bases and J by 4 bases, and 9 bases separated the two germline ends. In germline, CDR1 is SGDLS, CDR2 YYNGEE. CDR3 size: 13 residues. Treatment noted: some 19 received Ad26.COV2.S at low or high dose, single or two shots; about 5 received placebo; per-sample allocation not given. On day 63 after the first injection, vaccine and placebo recipients gave samples. The genes are TRBV9 and TRBJ1-5; no clear D gene. This clonotype was sampled from a person aged 18-60 years who received the Ad26.COV2.S COVID-19 vaccine or a placebo. The sequencing here drew on peripheral blood, taken in a trial of Ad26.COV2.S vaccine versus placebo. The CDR3 DNA sequence: TGTGCCAGCAGCCCCCGGTCGAATCAGCCCCAGCATTTT. It encodes CASSPRSNQPQHF. Based on the CDR3 plus reference TRBV9 and TRBJ1-5, the full variable domain is DSGVTQTPKHLITATGQRVTLRCSPRSGDLSVYWYQQSLDQGLQFLIQYYNGEERAKGNILERFSAQQFPDLHSELNLSSLELGDSALYFCASSPRSNQPQHFGDGTRLSIL.